This T cell receptor (beta chain) was captured in a study of blood T cell repertoires in COVID-19. About the study: Sources were T cells, B-cell-depleted T cells, or PBMCs; the material itself was cDNA or gDNA.

In the source study's methods: Estimated nucleated cell counts came from reference gene primer amplification. Generated by immunoSEQ multiplex PCR, the TCRdb table keeps only in-frame clones and is missing some. V and J calls and clone size are as listed in that table; D and trimming were resolved from the DNA. Altogether 350,000 to 550,000 clones are present, approximately 90% being singletons, with the ten largest covering around 4.4%. This CDR3 spans 16 amino acids. The clonotype was recovered from a woman in her 30s with acute or convalescent COVID-19. Sequenced sample: peripheral blood. This sequence joins TRBV21-1 and TRBJ1-2; the table's D call of TRBD1 was not tested on the DNA. TRBV21-1 is a recognized pseudogene. This chain's CDR3 is CASSRHQTGGFGGYTF. As DNA, the CDR3 is TGTGCCAGCAGCCGGCACCAGACAGGGGGCTTTGGTGGCTACACCTTC.